The source of this T cell receptor beta chain is a study of blood T cell repertoires in COVID-19. Study details: The samples span acute and convalescent COVID-19 from the United States, Italy and Spain. The analysed material was cDNA or gDNA that came from T cells, B-cell-depleted T cells, or PBMCs.

Germline V lookup: CDR1 SGHAT, CDR2 FQNNGV. There are 15 residues in the CDR3. The V and J ends lost 5 bases and 2 bases respectively, with 13 bases between them. Original methodology: By means of reference gene primer amplification, nucleated cell counts were estimated. Using immunoSEQ multiplex PCR, the repertoire was profiled, and TCRdb retains in-frame clones only, with some absent. That table is the source of V, J and clone size, and D and trimming were worked out from the DNA. The sample holds around 140,000 clones; 80% to 90% are singletons and the top ten take over 9.5%. The specimen sequenced was peripheral blood. The rearrangement uses TRBV11-2 and TRBJ1-3; tentative D call: TRBD1 (5 bases). The sequence was collected from a man aged 60 to 75 with active or convalescent COVID-19. The CDR3 DNA sequence: TGTGCCAGCAGCCCAGTAACAGGAGCTGGAAACACCATATATTTT. This encodes CASSPVTGAGNTIYF. Full variable domain (outside the CDR3, taken from reference TRBV11-2 and TRBJ1-3): EAGVAQSPRYKIIEKRQSVAFWCNPISGHATLYWYQQILGQGPKLLIQFQNNGVVDDSQLPKDRFSAERLKGVDSTLKIQPAKLEDSAVYLCASSPVTGAGNTIYFGEGSWLTVV.